Sequencing of this T cell receptor beta chain was carried out in a study of T cell repertoires in cytomegalovirus infection. About the research overall: Public TCR beta signatures were indicative of both CMV infection and a matching HLA type.

TCRdb ran MiXCR on the reads and lists one entry per CDR3 protein. This sample carries hundreds of thousands of distinct CDR3 sequences, around a third of them seen once, and the ten largest clones take about 14%. Broader study findings: Totalled public TCR beta family frequency picked out people who carried CMV plus the relevant HLA. Dominant in the ex vivo response were TCR beta clonotypes restricted by HLA-C and specific for CMV.

As for this clonotype: The antigen is undetermined.

V shed 0 bases, J shed 3 bases, and the junction held 16 bases outside the gene matches. CDR3 length equals 19 residues. Germline CDR1 and CDR2: LGHDT and YNNKEL (reference sequence). This TCR was recovered from a human donor in good health (CMV status not recorded). Some clones in this sample may be carry-over from other donors' samples. The sample in question was cultured CD8+ T cells from PBMCs, obtained from culture after CMV antigen stimulation. The V and J genes are TRBV3-1 and TRBJ2-5; 7 bases map to TRBD1. Written as DNA, the CDR3 is TGTGCCAGCAGCCAAGACTACTTCCAACCGGGACAGACTGAAGAGACCCAGTACTTC. It encodes CASSQDYFQPGQTEETQYF.